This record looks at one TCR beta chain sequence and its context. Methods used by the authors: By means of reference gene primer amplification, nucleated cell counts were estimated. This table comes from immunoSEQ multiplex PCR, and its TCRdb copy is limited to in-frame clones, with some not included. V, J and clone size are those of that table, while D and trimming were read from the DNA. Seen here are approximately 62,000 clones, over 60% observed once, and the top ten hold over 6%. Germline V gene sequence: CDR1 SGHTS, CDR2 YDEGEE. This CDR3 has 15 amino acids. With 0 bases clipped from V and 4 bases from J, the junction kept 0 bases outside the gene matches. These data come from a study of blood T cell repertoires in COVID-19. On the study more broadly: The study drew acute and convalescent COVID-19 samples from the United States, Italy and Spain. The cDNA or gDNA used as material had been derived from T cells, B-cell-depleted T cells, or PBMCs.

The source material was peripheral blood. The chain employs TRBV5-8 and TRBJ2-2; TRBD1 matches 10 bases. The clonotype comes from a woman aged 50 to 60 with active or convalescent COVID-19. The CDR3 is CASSLGTGGTGELFF. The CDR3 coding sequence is TGTGCCAGCAGCTTGGGGACAGGGGGCACCGGGGAGCTGTTTTTT.